A single T cell receptor (beta chain) is shown here with its context. This sample was included in a study of control samples from healthy donors and cancer patients. Trimming shortened V by 3 bases and J by 3 bases, and 20 bases separated the two germline ends. The CDR3 length is 17 residues. Looked up from germline, CDR1 is MNHNS and CDR2 is SASEGT. Method: immunoSEQ multiplex PCR; TCRdb's copy keeps in-frame clones and lacks some. The data contain more than 95,000 clones, over 75% of them singletons. Sequenced sample: PBMCs. This receptor was identified in a woman aged 45-59 years with colorectal cancer. The chain has TRBV6-1 and TRBJ1-1, with a tentative D call TRBD1 (6 bases). CDR3 sequence: CASSDFLRTGRHTEAFF. The CDR3 bases are TGTGCCAGCAGTGATTTTCTTCGTACAGGGAGGCACACTGAAGCTTTCTTT.